The 30 T cell receptor beta chains presented below share a single source sample, sequenced in a study of cytomegalovirus exposure and HLA in healthy donors. Both 60 Vbeta primers and 13 Jbeta primers went into the PCR. The method was immunoSEQ multiplex PCR; TCRdb's version includes in-frame clones alone and lacks a portion of them. This table has 35,000 to 50,000 clones, 50% appearing once. The source material was PBMCs. All receptors derive from a human donor in good health.

The chain is built from TRBV2 and TRBJ1-1, with 9 bases fitting TRBD1. V was clipped by 4 bases and J by 4 bases; unmatched bases: 4. CDR3 length equals 14 residues. The V gene's germline CDR1 is SNHLY and CDR2 FYNNEI. The CDR3 DNA is TGTGCCAGCAGTGTGAGACAGGGGGGCACTGAAGCTTTCTTT. This sequence encodes CASSVRQGGTEAFF.

This sequence joins TRBV7-2 and TRBJ1-5; D may be TRBD1 (5 bases). The germline gives CDR1 SGHTA, CDR2 FQGNSA. CDR3 length: 12 amino acids. V lost 6 bases to trimming and J lost 9 bases, with 12 bases between them. The CDR3 DNA follows: TGTGCCAGCAGGGGAAGGGGTACGCCCCAGCATTTT. Amino acid sequence: CASRGRGTPQHF.

This clone was recorded once. The rearrangement uses TRBV11-3 and TRBJ1-3; D is possibly TRBD1 (5 bases). The germline CDR1 and CDR2 sequences are SGHNT and YENEEA. Deletions cut 2 bases from V and 2 bases from J, with 7 bases between. The CDR3 runs to 14 residues. In DNA, the CDR3 is TGTGCCAGCAGCTTACGGGGGACTGGAAACACCATATATTTT. It translates to CASSLRGTGNTIYF.

This chain connects TRBV4-1 to TRBJ2-2; TRBD2 agrees at 11 bases. The J segment lost 5 bases and the V segment lost 6 bases, leaving 11 bases of the junction unmatched. Germline CDR1 and CDR2: MGHRA and YSYEKL. There are 17 residues in the CDR3. The CDR3 DNA reads as TGCGCCAGCAGGGGAGTAGCGGGAGGGCCATGGACCGGGGAGCTGTTTTTT. Translating gives CASRGVAGGPWTGELFF.

This clone is medium-sized within its sample. The rearrangement links TRBV4-3 to TRBJ2-1, with TRBD2 identical over 10 bases. Trimming at V came to 3 bases and at J to 3 bases, leaving 2 bases not matched to a gene. Germline CDR1 and CDR2: LGHNA and YSLEER. The CDR3 is 15 residues long. CDR3 loop: CASSQLAGDYNEQFF. Here the CDR3 DNA reads TGCGCCAGCAGCCAGCTAGCGGGGGACTACAATGAGCAGTTCTTC.

V gene TRBV6-5 combines with J gene TRBJ1-4; possibly TRBD1 for D (6 bases). The CDR3 loop spans 14 amino acids. V gave up 6 bases and J gave up 4 bases, with 12 bases separating them. Germline CDR1 reads MNHEY; CDR2 reads SVGAGI. Here the CDR3 DNA reads TGTGCCAGCAGGGACAGCGGCTTTAATGAAAAACTGTTTTTT. Encoded protein: CASRDSGFNEKLFF.

This chain links TRBV5-1 with TRBJ1-2, with 8 bases aligning to TRBD1. This CDR3 has 14 residues. Germline V gene lookup returns CDR1 SGHRS and CDR2 YFSETQ. V was clipped by 0 bases and J by 4 bases; unmatched bases: 2. Here the CDR3 DNA reads TGCGCCAGCAGCTTGGATGACAGGGGCTATGGCTACACCTTC. This gives the protein CASSLDDRGYGYTF.

This chain's CDR3 is CASSQDRREYNTGELFF. CDR3 bases: TGCGCCAGCAGCCAAGATCGGCGGGAGTATAACACCGGGGAGCTGTTTTTT. The chain links TRBV4-1 to TRBJ2-2, with TRBD2 matching 7 bases. Germline V gives CDR1 MGHRA, CDR2 YSYEKL. Trimming removed 0 bases from V and 2 bases from J; junction bases left unmatched: 6. This CDR3 spans 17 amino acids.

The chain joins TRBV5-4 to TRBJ2-7, with 11 bases identical to TRBD2. This CDR3 has 14 residues. Germline assignment: CDR1 SGHNT and CDR2 YYREEE (reference sequence). J lost 6 bases, V lost 7 bases, and 9 bases had no gene match. CDR3 sequence reads: CASQRLAGGSEQYF. DNA for the CDR3: TGTGCCAGCCAACGCCTAGCGGGAGGTTCCGAGCAGTACTTC.

V and J are TRBV6-5 and TRBJ2-7; TRBD2 aligns across 10 bases. CDR1 and CDR2 (germline): MNHEY, SVGAGI. This CDR3 has 15 residues. V shed 4 bases and J 6 bases; nucleotides not matched to a gene: 9. The CDR3 DNA reads TGTGCCAGCAGTTCGGCCTCTAGCGGGAGTGGCGAGCAGTACTTC. This gives the protein CASSSASSGSGEQYF.

The J gene is TRBJ1-1, the V gene TRBV7-6; no clear D. Germline CDR1 SGHVS, CDR2 FNYEAQ. This CDR3 has 13 amino acids. V was shortened by 0 bases and J by 1 base, with 3 bases between the two germline ends. CDR3 amino acids: CASSLAKNTEAFF. In DNA form, the CDR3 reads TGTGCCAGCAGCTTAGCCAAGAACACTGAAGCTTTCTTT.

The table lists this clone with a count of one. The chain uses TRBV9 and TRBJ1-3, with 8 positions matching TRBD1. This CDR3 is 15 amino acids long. Per germline, CDR1 SGDLS and CDR2 YYNGEE. V shed 4 bases and J 3 bases; nucleotides not matched to a gene: 6. The CDR3 spells CASSSFGQGGNTIYF. CDR3 nucleotide sequence: TGTGCCAGCAGCTCCTTCGGACAGGGTGGAAACACCATATATTTT.

This clone came up a few times. This chain connects TRBV6-1 to TRBJ1-5; D is perhaps TRBD1 (6 bases). Trimming took off 10 bases at V and 6 bases at J, with 16 bases between the two ends. In germline, CDR1 is MNHNS, CDR2 SASEGT. The CDR3 is made up of 13 amino acids. For the CDR3, the DNA is TGTGCCACCGAACAGGGTTCAGGTCAGCCCCAGCATTTT. Its translation is CATEQGSGQPQHF.

The CDR3, as DNA: TGTGCCAGCAGCTTGGAAGGTAGCGGGAGAGGGGATGAGCAGTTCTTC. It translates to CASSLEGSGRGDEQFF. The chain combines TRBV5-4 with TRBJ2-1; 9 bases agree with TRBD2. The germline CDR1 and CDR2 sequences are SGHNT and YYREEE (reference sequence). The CDR3 spans 16 residues. V lost 0 bases, J lost 8 bases, and 9 bases stayed unmatched.

The chain links TRBV19 to TRBJ1-1; D remains ambiguous. The CDR3 spans 13 residues. Germline-derived CDR1 and CDR2 are LNHDA and SQIVND (reference sequence). Trimming stripped 0 bases from V and 0 bases from J, with 2 bases between. The chain's CDR3 is CASSIDLNTEAFF. CDR3 in DNA: TGTGCCAGTAGTATAGACTTGAACACTGAAGCTTTCTTT.

This clone was seen a handful of times. This chain links TRBV10-1 with TRBJ2-6; 7 bases match TRBD1. V lost 6 bases and J lost 2; bases outside the gene matches: 7. CDR3 length: 16 residues. Germline CDR1 reads WNHNN; CDR2 reads SYGVQD (reference sequence). This CDR3 reads CASRRQGWAGANVLTF. The CDR3 DNA reads as TGCGCCAGCAGAAGACAGGGATGGGCTGGGGCCAACGTCCTGACTTTC.

This clone appeared a few times. The chain links TRBV18 to TRBJ1-1, with D perhaps matching TRBD1 (6 bases). The V end was cut by 2 bases, the J end by 0 bases, with 16 bases between. From germline, CDR1 is KGHSH and CDR2 LQKENI. The CDR3 totals 17 residues. The CDR3: CASSPFGGARVNTEAFF. CDR3 in DNA: TGTGCCAGCTCACCATTCGGGGGGGCGCGAGTGAACACTGAAGCTTTCTTT.

The chain joins TRBV7-3 to TRBJ2-7; 9 bases line up with TRBD1. The CDR3 extends over 16 amino acids. The germline V gene encodes CDR1 SGHTA and CDR2 FQGTGA. Trimming at V came to 4 bases and at J to 3 bases, leaving 10 bases not matched to a gene. This CDR3 reads CASSSRGGQGHYEQYF. As DNA, the CDR3 is TGTGCCAGCAGCTCCCGGGGCGGACAGGGGCACTACGAGCAGTACTTC.

The chain employs TRBV4-3 and TRBJ2-3, with a tentative D call TRBD2 (6 bases). This CDR3 contains 13 residues. V lost 4 bases and J lost 9, with 14 bases in between. Germline V lookup: CDR1 LGHNA, CDR2 YSLEER. The CDR3: CASSLEPGVTQYF. The DNA for the CDR3 is TGCGCCAGCAGCCTGGAACCGGGGGTGACGCAGTATTTT.

The rearrangement links TRBV29-1 to TRBJ2-1, with D perhaps TRBD2 (5 bases). The CDR3 has 14 residues. Germline lookup yields CDR1 SQVTM and CDR2 ANQGSEA. Trimming cost V 6 bases and J 4 bases, with 16 bases left between them. The CDR3 here is CSVEAGFGYNEQFF. DNA of the CDR3: TGCAGCGTCGAGGCGGGCTTCGGGTACAATGAGCAGTTCTTC.

The rearrangement links TRBV6-4 to TRBJ1-4; no clear D. CDR3 length: 13 amino acids. CDR1 and CDR2 (germline): MRHNA, SNTAGT. Trimming stripped 4 bases from V and 6 bases from J, with 9 bases between. CDR3 nucleotides: TGTGCCAGCAGTGTACAGACGGATGAAAAACTGTTTTTT. It translates to CASSVQTDEKLFF.

The chain couples TRBV5-1 to TRBJ2-5, with TRBD2 matching over 10 bases. The CDR3 length is 16 residues. Germline lookup yields CDR1 SGHRS and CDR2 YFSETQ. The ends lost 4 bases at V and 2 bases at J; junction bases unmatched: 8. CDR3 DNA: TGCGCCAGCAGCGTATTACTAGCGGGGACACAAGAGACCCAGTACTTC. As protein: CASSVLLAGTQETQYF.

The count of this clone is one. The chain couples TRBV13 to TRBJ2-7, with D possibly being TRBD2 (7 bases). Trimming cost V 5 bases and J 0 bases, with 14 bases left between them. Germline V gene lookup returns CDR1 PRHDT and CDR2 FYEKMQ (reference sequence). This CDR3 contains 15 residues. CDR3: CASSNWGGSSYEQYF. DNA of the CDR3: TGTGCCAGCAGCAACTGGGGGGGCAGCTCCTACGAGCAGTACTTC.

This chain uses TRBV27 with TRBJ2-2, with TRBD2 matching over 12 bases. V shed 3 bases, J shed 5 bases, and the junction held 7 bases outside the gene matches. The CDR3 spans 17 residues. The V gene's germline CDR1 is MNHEY and CDR2 SMNVEV (reference sequence). The CDR3 reads CASSFLLAGGRTGELFF. The CDR3, as DNA: TGTGCCAGCAGTTTTCTACTAGCGGGAGGAAGGACCGGGGAGCTGTTTTTT.

This clone was picked up a small number of times. V usage is TRBV19 and J usage is TRBJ1-1, with D possibly TRBD1 on 5 matching bases. Germline CDR1 is LNHDA and CDR2 is SQIVND (reference sequence). The CDR3 loop spans 15 amino acids. V was cut by 0 bases and J by 11 bases, with 19 bases left in between. The CDR3 DNA follows: TGTGCCAGTAGTATAGATCGGAGGAGCGGGGCCCCGGCTTTCTTT. Encoded protein: CASSIDRRSGAPAFF.

This clone was recorded once. V usage is TRBV6-6 and J usage is TRBJ1-5, with D uncertain. V lost 8 bases and J lost 4, with 9 bases in between. The CDR3 is made up of 12 amino acids. Germline lookup yields CDR1 MNHNY and CDR2 SVGAGI (reference sequence). The DNA for the CDR3 is TGTGCCAGCGGTACAGCAAATCAGCCCCAGCATTTT. It yields the protein CASGTANQPQHF.

This clone was observed a handful of times. J is TRBJ2-3 and V is TRBV5-1; 8 nucleotides line up with TRBD2. This CDR3 region has 15 residues. With V trimmed by 4 bases and J by 0 bases, 4 bases remained unmatched. Germline V lookup: CDR1 SGHRS, CDR2 YFSETQ. CDR3 sequence (DNA): TGCGCCAGCAGCCCGGGGGGGACTAGCACAGATACGCAGTATTTT. Encoded protein: CASSPGGTSTDTQYF.

This chain uses TRBV6-4 with TRBJ2-1; D is perhaps TRBD2 (6 bases). Trimming took 2 bases from V and 9 from J, leaving 17 bases between them. This CDR3 comprises 15 residues. The germline V gene encodes CDR1 MRHNA and CDR2 SNTAGT. The CDR3 region has the DNA TGTGCCAGCAGTGACCCAGGGACTGGTCCATCTGAGCAGTTCTTC. Amino acid sequence: CASSDPGTGPSEQFF.

The chain recombines TRBV19 with TRBJ1-2, with D possibly TRBD1 on 6 matching bases. This CDR3 has 13 residues. V was clipped by 1 base and J by 8 bases, with 11 bases between them. The germline CDR1 and CDR2 sequences are LNHDA and SQIVND (reference sequence). The CDR3 nucleotides read TGTGCCAGTAGTATAGGGACAGCCTCCGGCTACACCTTC. Its protein is CASSIGTASGYTF. Full variable domain (rest looked up from reference TRBV19 and TRBJ1-2): DGGITQSPKYLFRKEGQNVTLSCEQNLNHDAMYWYRQDPGQGLRLIYYSQIVNDFQKGDIAEGYSVSREKKESFPLTVTSAQKNPTAFYLCASSIGTASGYTFGSGTRLTVV.

This chain connects TRBV6-5 to TRBJ2-7; 9 bases align to TRBD1. V dropped 2 bases and J dropped 3; count of bases not matched to a gene: 5. Germline CDR1 is MNHEY and CDR2 is SVGAGI. The CDR3 length is 15 residues. Here the CDR3 DNA reads TGTGCCAGCAGTTACCGCCGGGGACAGGGCTACGAGCAGTACTTC. Encoded protein: CASSYRRGQGYEQYF.